This TCR beta chain came from a study of cytomegalovirus exposure and HLA in healthy donors (TCRdb year 2017). As for the study more broadly: According to an earlier analysis of 587 of the donors, about 179 million T cells yielded 90 million to 130 million unique TCR beta sequences and around 280 Gb of sequence data. The study combined high-throughput TCR immunosequencing, statistical association of individual TCRs with disease status, and machine learning to predict cytomegalovirus infection status. An earlier analysis of a few hundred of the donors applied high-throughput TCR beta sequencing to assess whether each TCR beta V gene segment acted as functional or pseudogenic. The aim of the study was to test whether cataloging public T cell receptors could identify signatures of past pathogen exposure. Using immunosequencing, the study profiled T cell repertoires from about 650 subjects and related those repertoires to cytomegalovirus serostatus. A later genetic analysis used genome-wide SNP genotypes for about 60% of the 666 donors, treating that subset as a discovery cohort. Along with the approximately 700-subject first cohort, a separate validation cohort of roughly 110 different subjects was used. Typing coverage differed by locus: A, B, C, DRB1 and DQB1 were typed in roughly 620-640 donors, DQA1 in about 500, DPA1 in nearly 610, and DPB1 in approximately 450. Across about 380 genotyped donors of the cohort, an average of roughly 250,000 unique TCR beta nucleotide sequences per donor were sequenced, and 15% to 20% of those sequences were non-productive. In the later analysis, no new phenotypic data were used to find candidate immune exposures; instead, reliance was placed on TCR beta sequences and their occurrence across donors. HLA typing included class I and class II loci at four-digit resolution. A later analysis re-examined previously published TCR beta repertoires from around 670 donors and added high-resolution HLA genotyping to investigate patterns of TCR occurrence. Of the roughly 400 genotyped donors, over 80% were placed in the genetic ancestry cluster associated with self-reported Caucasian donors. Donor age, sex, ethnicity and CMV serostatus were collected together with the repertoire data. Roughly 290 gigabases of sequencing data and around 80 million unique TCR sequences made up an early release that covered under 750 HLA-typed donors. Roughly five DR-DQ haplotypes were treated as single units for association and clustering because of strong linkage in the cohort. All discovery cohort repertoires had been generated using a single sequencing platform.

Here is what the overall study found, with its caveats: Most TCR sequences were observed very rarely across donors, whereas some public TCRs were present in many individuals. Cytomegalovirus status was reported to be diagnosed by the classifier with high specificity and sensitivity in both the original and validation cohorts. In an earlier analysis of approximately 590 of the donors, most TCR beta V segments appeared in productive rearrangements about 87% or about 30% of the time, broadly matching IMGT annotations. At a false discovery rate of 0.05, a later analysis linked about 17,000 TCR beta sequences to specific HLA alleles. For the cohort, immune exposure information was limited to CMV serostatus. A total of fewer than 200 TCR beta chains were listed by the study as associated with cytomegalovirus. Because HLA typing was unavailable for some donors at each locus, only the typed subset was used in association tests. Correlated functional status among segregating V segments might be attributable to linkage disequilibrium, but an unknown experimental factor could not be ruled out. The authors suggested that the approach could potentially be generalized to other disease states and immunological phenotypes. A group of highly shared sequence variants was considered likely to be a technical artifact of the sequencing pipeline. Sequencing depth was assumed to be roughly uniform across donors in the presence/absence analyses, though that assumption may not hold. A later analysis found that TCR association rates varied across HLA loci, with DRB1 alleles showing the most associated TCRs and HLA-C alleles the fewest. A later analysis found that HLA-associated TCR beta chains were more clonally expanded and had lower generation probabilities than equally common non-associated chains. Three of the identified cytomegalovirus-associated TCR beta chains were confirmed in vitro to be specific for cytomegalovirus antigens. Only TCR beta chains were sequenced in this cohort, and the absence of alpha or paired-chain data limited detectable features. A further reported finding was that TCR beta sequences accurately predicted the HLA-A and HLA-B alleles for most subjects in the first cohort. Some IMGT-functional V segments, including TRBV6-2 and TRBV6-3, could not be told apart with the 87-base-pair reads, so those segments were excluded. A later genetic analysis reported fewer N-insertions in productive TCRs among donors in an Asian-associated ancestry cluster than the roughly 700-donor mean. When HLA alleles, especially DR and DQ, strongly co-occurred, TCR associations were difficult to assign to individual alleles. In a later analysis, several top co-occurrence clusters were reported to appear linked to parvovirus B19, influenza, CMV and Epstein-Barr virus. Fewer than 20 rarely observed V segments, including chromosome 9 orphons, were excluded from the earlier analysis of several hundred of the donors because counts were too low. V-gene and J-gene trimming of TCR beta chains was associated with a missense DCLRE1C variant in a later genetic analysis, and the association was replicated in an independent cohort. According to a later analysis, most CMV-associated TCR beta chains appeared to be HLA-restricted, and the HLA associations seemed to be driven largely by CMV exposure.

The library was produced with the immunoSEQ multiplex PCR assay. A mixture of 60 forward primers for TCR Vbeta segments and 13 reverse primers for TCR Jbeta segments was used in the multiplex PCR. A multiplex PCR assay on genomic DNA amplified the CDR3 region of rearranged TCR beta genes. The Illumina HiSeq System was used to sequence the amplified TCR beta libraries as 87-base-pair reads. The study's own analysis went as follows. A later analysis tallied roughly 80 million unique TCR beta chains across the approximately 670 repertoires, and some 10 million of those chains were shared by two or more donors. A nearest-neighbor algorithm error-corrected the raw reads and collapsed the reads into unique sequences, merging closely related sequences to remove PCR and sequencing errors. V, D and J gene segments were assigned by aligning CDR3 sequences to IMGT reference sequences. Each retained sequence needed at least a six-nucleotide match to both a V gene segment and a J gene segment. Rearrangements were called productive when the CDR3 lacked stop codons and stayed in frame with V and J; all others were non-productive. Following IMGT convention, CDR3 was defined as the stretch from the second conserved V-encoded cysteine up to the conserved J-encoded phenylalanine. In an earlier analysis of approximately 500 of the donors, sequences lacking an unambiguous match to a single V gene segment were excluded. In an earlier analysis of approximately 560 of the donors, a V segment was called functional when productive rearrangements were above 56.7%, and segregating when the standard deviation between donors exceeded 5%. A statistical classification framework was developed to diagnose cytomegalovirus status using the catalog of TCR beta chain sequences. In a later analysis, TCR nucleotide sequences were compared against IMGT/GENE-DB human TR gene sequences so that V and J genes could be assigned. A later analysis assigned CDR3 sequences and most-parsimonious VDJ recombination scenarios with the TCRdist pipeline. A later analysis defined each TCR beta chain by its CDR3 amino acid sequence plus V-gene family, and excluded reads lacking a unique V-gene family. To address suspected cross-contamination and a sequencing artifact, a later analysis removed a few hundred highly shared, low-generation-probability nucleotide sequences. For each public chain, a later analysis derived a clonal expansion index from normalized ranks of inferred template counts within each repertoire. In a later analysis, generation probabilities were computed using a VDJ recombination model fitted to out-of-frame rearrangements, and the results were checked against IGoR. Hypergeometric tests were used in a later analysis to score TCR-TCR, TCR-HLA and TCR-CMV co-occurrence, with a repertoire-size bias correction applied to the TCR pairs. To estimate false discovery rates, a later analysis permuted the HLA or CMV assignments 20 times. In a later analysis, co-occurring TCRs were grouped using DBSCAN, and TCRdist sequence similarity was added for clustering within HLA-allele-positive subsets. For co-occurrence clustering, repertoires with fewer than 30,000 or more than 120,000 public chains were excluded, along with 5 or 6 repertoires with anomalous nucleotide sharing. TCRdb took this table from immuneACCESS and kept in-frame rearrangements with V and J called. Such tables lack part of the clones; where checked against another copy, unresolved V genes explain under half of the gap, and the rest is unexplained. The DNA was the basis for D and trimming; V, J and clone size are from that table. This sample gives about 110,000 clones in total; roughly four fifths of them show up just once. Roughly 6% of the sample goes to the ten largest clones.

The cohort was made up of 500 to 850 healthy bone marrow donors. Cohort members were all nominally healthy when sampled, although unrecorded immune exposures were likely present. The donor was CMV seropositive and belonged to the group of more than 250 seropositive cohort members. Every donor gave a peripheral blood sample, and the peripheral blood mononuclear cells from that sample were used for TCR beta sequencing. Genomic DNA extraction from the blood cell samples was performed with the Qiagen DNeasy Blood Extraction Kit. Comment on this clone: The target of this receptor is not known. Qualities for individual bases were not recorded, and no much larger clone is one base off.

V and J are trimmed by 7 bases and 1 base, and the gene matches miss 12 bases of the junction. CDR1 is given as SGHAT and CDR2 as FQNNGV, both from the germline V gene. There are 16 amino acids in the CDR3, from cysteine to phenylalanine inclusive. The retained sequence is limited to the CDR3, 48 bases, with the frame set at the first base. The source is a woman between 50 and 59 years old in good health and CMV-seropositive. The sequencing input was PBMCs. The chain is encoded by TRBV11-2 joined to TRBJ1-1, with 7 bases matching TRBD1. This receptor has the CDR3 CASIHSDRARNTEAFF. The sequence in DNA is TGTGCCAGCATTCACAGTGACAGGGCCCGGAACACTGAAGCTTTCTTT.